This T cell receptor (beta chain) was retrieved from a study of shared clonotypes between healthy human individuals. Overall study: The cohort comprised a couple of women and a few men. Their ages spanned 18 to 49 years. Used for every donor were three CD4 naive, three CD4 memory, two CD8 naive and one CD8 memory plate. Notes on the study in general: Only blood was sampled; tissue repertoires likely differ.

The CDR3 has 17 amino acids. Germline trimming cut 1 base from V and 5 bases from J; bases unmatched to any gene: 10. Germline V CDR1 and CDR2: SGHAT, FQNNGV. The method was immunoSEQ multiplex PCR; TCRdb's version includes in-frame clones alone and lacks a portion of them. This sample has 560,000 or so clones, with around 96% found just once. As concerns this clone: Its antigen is unknown.

CD45RO-negative cells were positively selected for CCR7, leaving out terminally differentiated effector memory CD45RA+ cells. The study enrolled healthy HIV-negative adults without recent acute infections or vaccinations as donors. The chain couples TRBV11-2 to TRBJ2-5, with 10 bases matching TRBD1. The TCR originated in a woman in her 30s in good health. Sequenced material: naive CD8+ T cells sorted from blood. Here the CDR3 reads CASSLVKGQGQEETQYF. Here the CDR3 DNA reads TGTGCCAGCAGCTTAGTAAAGGGACAGGGGCAGGAGGAGACCCAGTACTTC.